These 21 T cell receptor beta chains came from one sample sequenced in a study of blood T cell repertoires in COVID-19. Profiled with immunoSEQ multiplex PCR; TCRdb holds only in-frame clones, not every one. The sample shows about 200,000 clones, more than 75% of them seen only once. Sequenced material: peripheral blood. Every receptor here comes from a human donor in a cohort sampled during active COVID-19.

The chain is built from TRBV19 and TRBJ2-3; possibly TRBD2 for D (5 bases). Germline V CDR1 and CDR2: LNHDA, SQIVND (reference sequence). This CDR3 comprises 15 residues. V was shortened by 2 bases and J by 6 bases, with 15 bases between the two germline ends. The CDR3 region has the DNA TGTGCCAGTAGTATATGGGAAGAGGGAATGGATACGCAGTATTTT. It specifies CASSIWEEGMDTQYF.

V usage is TRBV7-9 and J usage is TRBJ2-5; 7 bases fit TRBD2. CDR1 and CDR2 (germline): SEHNR, FQNEAQ (reference sequence). CDR3 length: 18 amino acids. V shed 5 bases and J 0 bases; nucleotides not matched to a gene: 15. CDR3 in amino acids: CASSEGFLGGSYQETQYF. The CDR3 DNA is TGTGCCAGCAGCGAGGGGTTCCTCGGCGGGAGTTACCAAGAGACCCAGTACTTC. Combining the CDR3 with reference TRBV7-9 and TRBJ2-5 gives the whole variable domain DTGVSQNPRHKITKRGQNVTFRCDPISEHNRLYWYRQTLGQGPEFLTYFQNEAQLEKSRLLSDRFSAERPKGSFSTLEIQRTEQGDSAMYLCASSEGFLGGSYQETQYFGPGTRLLVL.

The chain combines TRBV29-1 with TRBJ1-2, with D possibly matching TRBD1 (6 bases). Trimming removed 5 bases from V and 4 bases from J, with 11 bases in between. Germline V gene data show CDR1 as SQVTM and CDR2 as ANQGSEA. The CDR3 loop spans 12 amino acids. The CDR3 is CSVPDRTYGYTF. In DNA, the CDR3 is TGCAGCGTTCCCGACAGGACCTATGGCTACACCTTC.

CDR3 in amino acids: CASSPLGTGPRNTEAFF. The CDR3 DNA follows: TGCGCCAGCAGCCCGCTTGGGACAGGGCCCCGTAACACTGAAGCTTTCTTT. This chain uses TRBV4-1 with TRBJ1-1; 9 bases match TRBD1. The germline V gene encodes CDR1 MGHRA and CDR2 YSYEKL. There are 17 residues in the CDR3. V shed 4 bases and J 2 bases; nucleotides not matched to a gene: 11.

This chain connects TRBV30 to TRBJ2-7, with 9 nucleotides matching TRBD1. The V gene end was trimmed by 4 bases and the J gene end by 3 bases; junction bases not matched to a gene: 4. This CDR3 spans 13 amino acids. Germline lookup yields CDR1 GTSNPN and CDR2 SVGIG (reference sequence). Written as DNA, the CDR3 is TGTGCCTGGACCCAGACAGGGGGCTACGAGCAGTACTTC. Encoded protein: CAWTQTGGYEQYF. The full variable domain, in which reference TRBV30 and TRBJ2-7 provide the parts outside the CDR3, is SQTIHQWPATLVQPVGSPLSLECTVEGTSNPNLYWYRQAAGRGLQLLFYSVGIGQISSEVPQNLSASRPQDRQFILSSKKLLLSDSGFYLCAWTQTGGYEQYFGPGTRLTVT.

The chain employs TRBV7-9 and TRBJ1-3; TRBD1 agrees at 9 bases. The CDR3 length is 16 residues. V lost 0 bases to trimming and J lost 3 bases; unmatched junction nucleotides: 3. CDR1 and CDR2 from the germline V gene are SEHNR and FQNEAQ (reference sequence). CDR3 amino acids: CASSLAGQGNGNTIYF. CDR3 coding DNA: TGTGCCAGCAGCTTAGCCGGACAGGGGAATGGAAACACCATATATTTT.

There are a few counts of this clone. V usage is TRBV7-2 and J usage is TRBJ1-1, with TRBD1 as a possible D gene (6 bases). The CDR3 sequence is 14 residues long. V gave up 4 bases and J gave up 2 bases, with 11 bases separating them. CDR1 SGHTA and CDR2 FQGNSA come from the germline V gene. The CDR3 nucleotides are TGTGCCAGCAGCTCCGGGACATTCAACACTGAAGCTTTCTTT. Protein: CASSSGTFNTEAFF.

The chain joins TRBV4-3 to TRBJ2-5, with 9 nucleotides matching TRBD1. V lost 1 base and J lost 3; bases outside the gene matches: 0. The CDR3 runs 14 residues. Germline assignment: CDR1 LGHNA and CDR2 YSLEER. The CDR3 bases are TGCGCCAGCAGCCAAGGGACAGGGGAAGAGACCCAGTACTTC. It yields the protein CASSQGTGEETQYF.

CDR3 residues: CASSDPAKGTGGYTF. For the CDR3, the DNA is TGCGCCAGCAGCGACCCCGCGAAGGGAACGGGAGGCTACACCTTC. The gene calls are TRBV4-3 and TRBJ1-2, with D unclear. The CDR3 is 15 residues long. From germline, CDR1 is LGHNA and CDR2 YSLEER. The V gene lost 5 bases and the J gene lost 8 bases, with 21 bases spanning the gap.

V usage is TRBV5-4 and J usage is TRBJ2-7; TRBD2 matches 7 bases. In germline, CDR1 is SGHNT, CDR2 YYREEE (reference sequence). V lost 4 bases to trimming and J lost 6 bases; unmatched junction nucleotides: 13. This CDR3 is 15 amino acids long. CDR3 sequence: CASSQQAGEMSEQYF. The CDR3 coding sequence is TGTGCCAGCAGCCAGCAGGCGGGAGAGATGAGCGAGCAGTACTTC.

The gene calls are TRBV2 and TRBJ2-4, with D possibly TRBD1 on 6 matching bases. With 4 bases removed from V and 3 bases from J, the gap between germline ends came to 19 bases. Per the germline V gene, CDR1 is SNHLY and CDR2 is FYNNEI. This CDR3 contains 17 residues. In DNA form, the CDR3 reads TGTGCCAGCAGTGGGACCCGGGACATAATCGGCAAAAACATTCAGTACTTC. Its translation is CASSGTRDIIGKNIQYF. Filled out from reference TRBV2 and TRBJ2-4, the complete variable domain reads EPEVTQTPSHQVTQMGQEVILRCVPISNHLYFYWYRQILGQKVEFLVSFYNNEISEKSEIFDDQFSVERPDGSNFTLKIRSTKLEDSAMYFCASSGTRDIIGKNIQYFGAGTRLSVL.

V is TRBV9 and J is TRBJ2-7; 7 bases are a match to TRBD2. There are 15 residues in the CDR3. In germline, CDR1 is SGDLS, CDR2 YYNGEE. After removal of 5 bases from V and 0 bases from J, the junction contained 8 bases not matched to a gene. CDR3 DNA sequence: TGTGCCAGCAGTCCCAGATCGGGGGGCTCCTACGAGCAGTACTTC. As protein: CASSPRSGGSYEQYF.

This clone was recorded a few times. The chain couples TRBV7-9 to TRBJ2-7; a weak D match, TRBD1 (5 bases). In germline, CDR1 is SEHNR, CDR2 FQNEAQ (reference sequence). The CDR3 has 14 residues. V was trimmed by 2 bases and J by 6 bases, leaving 14 bases between them. CDR3: CASSLMAQGSEQYF. The CDR3, as DNA: TGTGCCAGCAGCTTAATGGCCCAGGGATCCGAGCAGTACTTC.

This clone was recorded only once. The V and J genes are TRBV18 and TRBJ2-7, with 9 bases fitting TRBD2. The CDR3 is 14 residues long. The germline V gene encodes CDR1 KGHSH and CDR2 LQKENI. Trimming at V came to 3 bases and at J to 2 bases, leaving 2 bases not matched to a gene. The CDR3 sequence is CASSPGTSPYEQYF. Here the CDR3 DNA reads TGTGCCAGCTCACCGGGGACTAGCCCCTACGAGCAGTACTTC.

The gene calls are TRBV6-5 and TRBJ2-1; perhaps TRBD2 as D (6 bases). The V gene lost 7 bases and the J gene lost 3 bases, with 13 bases spanning the gap. CDR3 length: 14 amino acids. In germline, CDR1 is MNHEY, CDR2 SVGAGI. CDR3 region: CASTRDLYYNEQFF. The CDR3 bases are TGTGCCAGCACAAGGGACTTATACTACAATGAGCAGTTCTTC.

This sequence joins TRBV5-4 and TRBJ2-1; 11 nucleotides align to TRBD2. With V trimmed by 2 bases and J by 6 bases, 13 bases remained unmatched. CDR1 is SGHNT, CDR2 YYREEE, per germline (reference sequence). The CDR3 consists of 18 residues. Written as DNA, the CDR3 is TGTGCCAGCAGCTTAGTCGTTCTAGCGGGAGGACCTCTCAATGAGCAGTTCTTC. Its translation is CASSLVVLAGGPLNEQFF. Full variable domain (missing parts from reference TRBV5-4 and TRBJ2-1): ETGVTQSPTHLIKTRGQQVTLRCSSQSGHNTVSWYQQALGQGPQFIFQYYREEENGRGNFPPRFSGLQFPNYSSELNVNALELDDSALYLCASSLVVLAGGPLNEQFFGPGTRLTVL.

J is TRBJ2-3 and V is TRBV10-2; D is uncertain. The germline V gene encodes CDR1 WSHSY and CDR2 SAAADI. The CDR3 is made up of 11 amino acids. V was shortened by 6 bases and J by 4 bases, with 5 bases between the two germline ends. CDR3 sequence (DNA): TGCGCCAGCAGCGTCGCAGATACGCAGTATTTT. Translation gives CASSVADTQYF.

The V call is TRBV19, the J call TRBJ2-7; D call uncertain. Trimming left V 3 bases short and J 6 bases short, with 9 bases between. CDR1 and CDR2 from the germline V gene are LNHDA and SQIVND (reference sequence). CDR3 length equals 12 residues. The CDR3 DNA is TGTGCCAGTAGTATGGCGCGCGGCGAGCAGTACTTC. This sequence encodes CASSMARGEQYF.

V is TRBV25-1 and J is TRBJ2-7; 9 bases fit TRBD2. Germline-derived CDR1 and CDR2 are MGHDK and SYGVNS. V shed 4 bases, J shed 2 bases, and the junction held 9 bases outside the gene matches. The CDR3 is made up of 16 amino acids. The CDR3 DNA follows: TGTGCCAGCAGTGGTTCAACTAGCGGGCGGCCCTACGAGCAGTACTTC. It codes for CASSGSTSGRPYEQYF.

The chain is built from TRBV9 and TRBJ2-5; the match to TRBD1 covers 9 bases. V lost 3 bases, J lost 2 bases, and 5 bases stayed unmatched. The CDR3 totals 15 residues. From germline, CDR1 is SGDLS and CDR2 YYNGEE. For the CDR3, the DNA is TGTGCCAGCAGCGCCCGACAGGGGGGTCAAGAGACCCAGTACTTC. This codes for CASSARQGGQETQYF.

The rearrangement joins TRBV29-1 to TRBJ1-2; weak D call: TRBD1 (6 bases). The CDR3 has 15 amino acids. Germline V gene data show CDR1 as SQVTM and CDR2 as ANQGSEA. V dropped 0 bases and J dropped 8 bases, with 19 bases sitting between them. The CDR3 DNA is TGCAGCGTTGAAGATCTTGGGACAATCCTGGAAGGCTACACCTTC. This sequence encodes CSVEDLGTILEGYTF.